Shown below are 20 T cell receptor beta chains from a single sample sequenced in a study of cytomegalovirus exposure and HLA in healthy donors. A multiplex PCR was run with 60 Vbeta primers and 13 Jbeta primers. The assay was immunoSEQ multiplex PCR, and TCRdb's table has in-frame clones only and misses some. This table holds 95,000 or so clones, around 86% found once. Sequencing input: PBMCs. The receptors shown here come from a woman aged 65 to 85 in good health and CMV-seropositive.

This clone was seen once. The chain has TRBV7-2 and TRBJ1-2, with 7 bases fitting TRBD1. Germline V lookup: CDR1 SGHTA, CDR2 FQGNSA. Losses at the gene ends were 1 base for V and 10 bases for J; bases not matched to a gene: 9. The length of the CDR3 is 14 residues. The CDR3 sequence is CASSLERQGTAYTF. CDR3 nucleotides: TGTGCCAGCAGCTTAGAACGACAGGGAACTGCCTACACCTTC.

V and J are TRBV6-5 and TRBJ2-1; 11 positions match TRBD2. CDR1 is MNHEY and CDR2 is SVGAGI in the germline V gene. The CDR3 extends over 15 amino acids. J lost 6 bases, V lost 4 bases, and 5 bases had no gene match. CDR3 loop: CASSSLAGAANEQFF. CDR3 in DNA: TGTGCCAGCAGTTCACTAGCGGGAGCGGCCAATGAGCAGTTCTTC.

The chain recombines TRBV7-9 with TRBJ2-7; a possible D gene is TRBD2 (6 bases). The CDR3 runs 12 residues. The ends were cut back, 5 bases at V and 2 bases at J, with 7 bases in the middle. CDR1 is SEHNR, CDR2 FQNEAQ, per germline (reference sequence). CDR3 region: CASSAGTYEQYF. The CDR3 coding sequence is TGTGCCAGCAGCGCGGGGACCTACGAGCAGTACTTC.

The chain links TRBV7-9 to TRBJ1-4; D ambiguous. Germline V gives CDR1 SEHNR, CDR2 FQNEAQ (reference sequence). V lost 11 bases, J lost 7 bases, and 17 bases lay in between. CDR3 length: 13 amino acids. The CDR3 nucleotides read TGTGCCGGTAAACGGTCTTCGGGTGAAAAACTGTTTTTT. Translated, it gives CAGKRSSGEKLFF.

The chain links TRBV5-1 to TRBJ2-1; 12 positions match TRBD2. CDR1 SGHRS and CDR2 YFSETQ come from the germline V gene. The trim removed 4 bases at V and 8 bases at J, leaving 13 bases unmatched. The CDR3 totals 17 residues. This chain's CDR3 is CASSLSPTSGGGHEQFF. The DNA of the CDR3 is TGCGCCAGCAGCCTGTCCCCGACTAGCGGGGGTGGCCATGAGCAGTTCTTC.

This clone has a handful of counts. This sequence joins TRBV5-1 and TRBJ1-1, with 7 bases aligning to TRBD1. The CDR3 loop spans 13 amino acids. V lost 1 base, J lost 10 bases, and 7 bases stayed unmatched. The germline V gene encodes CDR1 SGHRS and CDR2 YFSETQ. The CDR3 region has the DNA TGCGCCAGCAGCTTGACAGGGGACGTTGGAGCTTTCTTT. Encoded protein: CASSLTGDVGAFF.

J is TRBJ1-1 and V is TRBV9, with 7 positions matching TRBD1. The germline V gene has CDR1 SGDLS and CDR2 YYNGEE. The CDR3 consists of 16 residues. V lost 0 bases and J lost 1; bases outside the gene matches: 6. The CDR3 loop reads CASSVGTGIQNTEAFF. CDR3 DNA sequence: TGTGCCAGCAGCGTAGGGACAGGAATACAGAACACTGAAGCTTTCTTT.

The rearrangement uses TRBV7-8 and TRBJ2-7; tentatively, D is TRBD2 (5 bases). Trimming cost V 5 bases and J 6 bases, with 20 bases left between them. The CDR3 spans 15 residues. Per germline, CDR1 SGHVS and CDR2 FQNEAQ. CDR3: CASSSRRLVGLEQYF. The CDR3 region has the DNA TGTGCCAGCAGCAGTAGACGACTCGTTGGACTCGAGCAGTACTTC.

In DNA form, the CDR3 reads TGTGCCACCGCCTCAGGGTCCTACGAGCAGTACTTC. Its translation: CATASGSYEQYF. The rearrangement joins TRBV10-3 to TRBJ2-7, with a weak D call TRBD1 (5 bases). Germline V gene data show CDR1 as ENHRY and CDR2 as SYGVKD. Trimming removed 10 bases at V and 1 base at J, with 11 bases between. CDR3 size: 12 residues.

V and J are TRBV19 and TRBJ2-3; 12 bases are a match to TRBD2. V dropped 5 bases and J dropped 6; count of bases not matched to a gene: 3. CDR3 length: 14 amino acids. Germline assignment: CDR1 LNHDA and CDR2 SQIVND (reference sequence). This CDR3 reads CASSSGTSGDTQYF. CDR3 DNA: TGTGCCAGTAGTTCAGGGACTAGCGGGGATACGCAGTATTTT. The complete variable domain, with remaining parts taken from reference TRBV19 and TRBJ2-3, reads DGGITQSPKYLFRKEGQNVTLSCEQNLNHDAMYWYRQDPGQGLRLIYYSQIVNDFQKGDIAEGYSVSREKKESFPLTVTSAQKNPTAFYLCASSSGTSGDTQYFGPGTRLTVL.

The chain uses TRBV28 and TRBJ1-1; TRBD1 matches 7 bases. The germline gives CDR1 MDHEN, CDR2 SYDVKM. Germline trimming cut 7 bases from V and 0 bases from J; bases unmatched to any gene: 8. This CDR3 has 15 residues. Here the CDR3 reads CASTFQGQLNTEAFF. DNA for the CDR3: TGTGCCAGCACCTTTCAGGGACAGCTGAACACTGAAGCTTTCTTT. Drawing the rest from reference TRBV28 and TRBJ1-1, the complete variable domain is DVKVTQSSRYLVKRTGEKVFLECVQDMDHENMFWYRQDPGLGLRLIYFSYDVKMKEKGDIPEGYSVSREKKERFSLILESASTNQTSMYLCASTFQGQLNTEAFFGQGTRLTVV.

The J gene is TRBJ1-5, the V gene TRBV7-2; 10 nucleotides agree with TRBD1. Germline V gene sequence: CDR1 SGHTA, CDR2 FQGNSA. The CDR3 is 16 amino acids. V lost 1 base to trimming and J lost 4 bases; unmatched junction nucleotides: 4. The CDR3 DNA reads TGTGCCAGCAGCTTAGAGACAGGGGGCTGGAATCAGCCCCAGCATTTT. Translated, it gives CASSLETGGWNQPQHF.

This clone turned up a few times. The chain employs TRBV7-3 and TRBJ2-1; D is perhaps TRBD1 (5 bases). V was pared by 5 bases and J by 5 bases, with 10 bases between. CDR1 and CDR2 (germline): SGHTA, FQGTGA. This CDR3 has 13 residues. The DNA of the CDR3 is TGTGCCAGCAGCCTTGGCAGGGACAATGAGCAGTTCTTC. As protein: CASSLGRDNEQFF. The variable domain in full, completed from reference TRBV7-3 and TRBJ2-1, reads GAGVSQTPSNKVTEKGKYVELRCDPISGHTALYWYRQSLGQGPEFLIYFQGTGAADDSGLPNDRFFAVRPEGSVSTLKIQRTERGDSAVYLCASSLGRDNEQFFGPGTRLTVL.

The CDR3 nucleotides are TGTGCCAGCAGTTACGGAGGCAGGGGGCACTACGAGCAGTACTTC. Its protein is CASSYGGRGHYEQYF. The rearrangement uses TRBV6-5 and TRBJ2-7; 8 bases fit TRBD1. Germline assignment: CDR1 MNHEY and CDR2 SVGAGI. V shed 2 bases, J shed 3 bases, and the junction held 6 bases outside the gene matches. This CDR3 has 15 amino acids.

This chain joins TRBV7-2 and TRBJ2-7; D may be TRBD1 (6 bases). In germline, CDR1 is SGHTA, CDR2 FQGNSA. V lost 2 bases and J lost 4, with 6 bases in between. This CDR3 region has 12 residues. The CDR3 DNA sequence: TGTGCCAGCAGCTTAACAGGGTACGAGCAGTACTTC. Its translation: CASSLTGYEQYF.

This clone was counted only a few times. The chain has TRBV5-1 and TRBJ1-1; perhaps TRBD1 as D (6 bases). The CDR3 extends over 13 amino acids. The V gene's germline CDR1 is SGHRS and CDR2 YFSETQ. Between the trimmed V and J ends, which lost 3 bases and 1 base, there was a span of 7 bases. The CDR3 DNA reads TGCGCCAGCAGCTGGGGGCAGAACACTGAAGCTTTCTTT. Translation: CASSWGQNTEAFF.

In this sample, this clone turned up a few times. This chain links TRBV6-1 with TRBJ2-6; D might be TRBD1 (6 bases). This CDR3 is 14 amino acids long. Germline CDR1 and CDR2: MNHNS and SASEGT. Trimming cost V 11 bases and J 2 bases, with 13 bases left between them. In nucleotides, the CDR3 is TGTGCCGGGAAACAGGGCCCTGGGGCCAACGTCCTGACTTTC. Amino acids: CAGKQGPGANVLTF.

The CDR3 sequence is CASSVEGLAGVEQFF. CDR3 nucleotide sequence: TGTGCCAGCAGCGTAGAAGGGCTAGCGGGAGTGGAGCAGTTCTTC. The chain joins TRBV9 to TRBJ2-1; 10 bases are shared with TRBD2. Trimming at V came to 0 bases and at J to 10 bases, leaving 7 bases not matched to a gene. The CDR3 contains 15 residues. In germline, CDR1 is SGDLS, CDR2 YYNGEE.

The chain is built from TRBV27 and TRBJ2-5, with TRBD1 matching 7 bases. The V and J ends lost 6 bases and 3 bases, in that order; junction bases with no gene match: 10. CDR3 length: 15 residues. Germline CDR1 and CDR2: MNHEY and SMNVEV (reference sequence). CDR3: CASRPRDRAKETQYF. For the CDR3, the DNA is TGTGCCAGCAGACCCAGAGACAGGGCCAAAGAGACCCAGTACTTC.

The CDR3 is CSVFGHLGYTF. Written as DNA, the CDR3 is TGCAGCGTTTTCGGACATCTTGGCTACACCTTC. The chain employs TRBV29-1 and TRBJ1-2, with D possibly matching TRBD1 (5 bases). Germline V gene data show CDR1 as SQVTM and CDR2 as ANQGSEA. V was pared by 5 bases and J by 7 bases, with 11 bases between. The CDR3 spans 11 residues.